These 10 T cell receptor beta chains came from one sample sequenced in a study of naive and memory T cell subsets. Four PCR rounds used nested alpha and beta constant region primers plus the SP2 primer. TCRdb re-called the UMI-ligation and nested PCR reads with MiXCR, one entry per CDR3 protein. Of around 13,000 distinct CDR3 sequences in the sample, more than 4% were seen once. Treatment meaning: skin biopsy from PPD injection site in Mantoux-positive individual. TCR cDNA received a 3' ligated oligonucleotide that carried a UMI. The starting material was skin, obtained from a tuberculin skin test site. The receptors stem from an adult in good health.

This clonotype was detected many times. In DNA, the CDR3 is TGTGCCAGCAGCTTCCGACAGGGGGCTAACTATGGCTACACCTTC. Amino acids: CASSFRQGANYGYTF. This sequence joins TRBV7-2 and TRBJ1-2; 9 bases are shared with TRBD1. Germline V gene lookup returns CDR1 SGHTA and CDR2 FQGNSA. Losses at the gene ends were 3 bases for V and 0 bases for J; bases not matched to a gene: 2. CDR3 length equals 15 residues.

V and J are TRBV5-1 and TRBJ1-1; tentatively, D is TRBD1 (5 bases). V lost 4 bases, J lost 1 base, and 8 bases lay in between. The CDR3 has 13 residues. Germline lookup yields CDR1 SGHRS and CDR2 YFSETQ. This chain's CDR3 is CASSKRGNTEAFF. In DNA form, the CDR3 reads TGCGCCAGCAGCAAGAGGGGGAACACTGAAGCTTTCTTT.

This clonotype came up many times. The chain employs TRBV4-3 and TRBJ1-2, with TRBD1 as a possible D gene (5 bases). In germline, CDR1 is LGHNA, CDR2 YSLEER. The length of the CDR3 is 14 residues. The V gene lost 0 bases and the J gene lost 5 bases, with 10 bases spanning the gap. Written as DNA, the CDR3 is TGCGCCAGCAGCCAAGAGGCAGGGAGGTATGGCTACACCTTC. Encoded protein: CASSQEAGRYGYTF.

This clonotype is classed as medium-sized. The chain uses TRBV28 and TRBJ2-3; 9 bases match TRBD1. Germline CDR1 reads MDHEN; CDR2 reads SYDVKM. Trimming removed 4 bases from V and 3 bases from J; junction bases left unmatched: 14. The CDR3 loop spans 18 amino acids. The DNA of the CDR3 is TGTGCCAGCAGTTCGGATAAGGTGGGACAGGGATTTACAGATACGCAGTATTTT. It codes for CASSSDKVGQGFTDTQYF.

V gene TRBV27 combines with J gene TRBJ1-1, with TRBD1 matching 9 bases. This CDR3 has 19 amino acids. Germline V lookup: CDR1 MNHEY, CDR2 SMNVEV (reference sequence). The J segment lost 3 bases and the V segment lost 2 bases, leaving 16 bases of the junction unmatched. Here the CDR3 reads CASSLNRRVTGQGHTEAFF. The DNA of the CDR3 is TGTGCCAGCAGTTTAAATAGGAGGGTTACCGGACAGGGGCACACTGAAGCTTTCTTT.

This clonotype occurred a few times. The chain couples TRBV11-1 to TRBJ1-5; D gene ambiguous. The V end was cut by 5 bases, the J end by 5 bases, with 10 bases between. Germline V gene data show CDR1 as SGHAT and CDR2 as FQDESV (reference sequence). The CDR3 is 13 amino acids. The CDR3 sequence: CASSVGWDQPQHF. For the CDR3, the DNA is TGTGCCAGCAGCGTAGGGTGGGATCAGCCCCAGCATTTT.

This clonotype showed up many times. V usage is TRBV15 and J usage is TRBJ2-7; maybe TRBD1 (5 bases). The CDR3 is 15 residues long. The V gene's germline CDR1 is LNHNV and CDR2 YYDKDF (reference sequence). With 1 base removed from V and 1 base from J, the gap between germline ends came to 11 bases. The CDR3 nucleotides read TGTGCCACCAGCAGAGGGTCGCAGGGATCCTACGAGCAGTACTTC. Translating gives CATSRGSQGSYEQYF.

This clonotype occurred a few times. V usage is TRBV7-9 and J usage is TRBJ1-1; 7 positions match TRBD1. The CDR3 sequence is 14 residues long. Germline trimming cut 0 bases from V and 6 bases from J; bases unmatched to any gene: 4. Germline-derived CDR1 and CDR2 are SEHNR and FQNEAQ (reference sequence). The CDR3 sequence: CASSLASTGAEAFF. For the CDR3, the DNA is TGTGCCAGCAGCTTAGCGTCCACAGGGGCTGAAGCTTTCTTT. Looking up the rest from reference TRBV7-9 and TRBJ1-1 gives the full variable domain: DTGVSQNPRHKITKRGQNVTFRCDPISEHNRLYWYRQTLGQGPEFLTYFQNEAQLEKSRLLSDRFSAERPKGSFSTLEIQRTEQGDSAMYLCASSLASTGAEAFFGQGTRLTVV.

This clonotype was found many times. This sequence joins TRBV11-3 and TRBJ1-1; D is undetermined. The ends were cut back, 6 bases at V and 1 base at J, with 9 bases in the middle. This CDR3 comprises 13 residues. Looked up from germline, CDR1 is SGHNT and CDR2 is YENEEA. In DNA form, the CDR3 reads TGTGCCAGCAGTTATACACAGAACACTGAAGCTTTCTTT. Amino acid sequence: CASSYTQNTEAFF.

There are a few counts of this clonotype. This rearrangement joins TRBV27 to TRBJ2-7, with D perhaps matching TRBD1 (8 bases). The CDR3 sequence is 14 residues long. CDR1 is MNHEY and CDR2 is SMNVEV in the germline V gene (reference sequence). The germline V and J ends were trimmed by 5 bases and 4 bases, with 15 bases remaining between them. DNA of the CDR3: TGTGCCAGCAGTCCGCACAGGGGGGGATACGAGCAGTACTTC. It codes for CASSPHRGGYEQYF.